The present T cell receptor beta chain was sequenced within a study of blood T cells in healthy people across ages. Isolated PBMCs totaled at least 7 million in each sample. A second PCR of about 7 to 12 cycles used a sample-barcoded 5' primer and a J-beta primer mix. Sequencing of every sample gave 2.5 million or more CDR3-containing paired-end reads. TCRdb reprocessed the 5' RACE reads via MiXCR and lists one record per CDR3 protein. Among roughly 1 million distinct CDR3 sequences listed, under 30% were seen once. Trimming removed 3 bases at V and 1 base at J, with 12 bases between. The CDR3 runs 14 residues. CDR1 DFQATT and CDR2 SNEGSKA come from the germline V gene (reference sequence). Another study also made use of these data, one on T cells of mothers and their children. From that paper: M1S, a second-PCR primer, added sample barcodes and 2-4 random nucleotides. TCR recombination output is shaped by thymic selection similarly in related and unrelated pairs.

The rearrangement links TRBV20-1 to TRBJ1-1; possibly TRBD1 for D (5 bases). This clonotype was sampled from a girl aged 2-10 years in good health. The specimen sequenced was blood. The CDR3 region has the DNA TGCAGTGCTAGCAGGGATTGGGGGAACACTGAAGCTTTCTTT. It yields the protein CSASRDWGNTEAFF.